The 2 T cell receptor beta chains reported below all come from one sample, sequenced in a study of radiotherapy plus CTLA-4 blockade in lung cancer. The method was immunoSEQ multiplex PCR; TCRdb's version includes in-frame clones alone and lacks a portion of them. The profile shows about 100,000 clones, about four fifths of them singletons. The starting material was peripheral blood, obtained from a patient treated with radiotherapy plus ipilimumab. The receptor source for this set is a human donor with non-small cell lung cancer who had stable disease on radiotherapy plus ipilimumab.

The chain is built from TRBV27 and TRBJ1-3; D gene ambiguous. There are 15 residues in the CDR3. Germline V lookup: CDR1 MNHEY, CDR2 SMNVEV (reference sequence). V dropped 6 bases and J dropped 7 bases, with 19 bases sitting between them. CDR3 nucleotides: TGTGCCAGCAGCCAAGTGTCGGGCCCGGGGAACACCATATATTTT. Translated, it gives CASSQVSGPGNTIYF.

The count of this clone is one. V and J are TRBV21-1 and TRBJ1-1; the DNA was not compared with TRBD1, the D call given in the table. TRBV21-1 is listed as a pseudogene. The CDR3 has 16 residues. CDR3 in amino acids: CASSRDSTKVNTEAFF. The CDR3 nucleotides are TGTGCCAGCAGCAGAGACAGTACGAAAGTGAACACTGAAGCTTTCTTT.